Listed here is a single T cell receptor (beta chain). This sample stems from a study of blood T cell repertoires in COVID-19. This CDR3 has 14 amino acids. The germline V and J ends were trimmed by 3 bases and 3 bases, with 11 bases remaining between them. CDR1 and CDR2 (germline): DFQATT, SNEGSKA (reference sequence). Profiled with immunoSEQ multiplex PCR; TCRdb holds only in-frame clones, not every one. The sample yields roughly 140,000 clones, just under 90% seen once. The chain combines TRBV20-1 with TRBJ2-2, with D tentatively TRBD2 (6 bases). The receptor comes from a woman in her thirties or forties with acute or convalescent COVID-19. Sequenced material: peripheral blood. The CDR3 DNA sequence: TGCAGTGCTAGTCCGGGAGTCCACACCGGGGAGCTGTTTTTT. Its protein is CSASPGVHTGELFF.